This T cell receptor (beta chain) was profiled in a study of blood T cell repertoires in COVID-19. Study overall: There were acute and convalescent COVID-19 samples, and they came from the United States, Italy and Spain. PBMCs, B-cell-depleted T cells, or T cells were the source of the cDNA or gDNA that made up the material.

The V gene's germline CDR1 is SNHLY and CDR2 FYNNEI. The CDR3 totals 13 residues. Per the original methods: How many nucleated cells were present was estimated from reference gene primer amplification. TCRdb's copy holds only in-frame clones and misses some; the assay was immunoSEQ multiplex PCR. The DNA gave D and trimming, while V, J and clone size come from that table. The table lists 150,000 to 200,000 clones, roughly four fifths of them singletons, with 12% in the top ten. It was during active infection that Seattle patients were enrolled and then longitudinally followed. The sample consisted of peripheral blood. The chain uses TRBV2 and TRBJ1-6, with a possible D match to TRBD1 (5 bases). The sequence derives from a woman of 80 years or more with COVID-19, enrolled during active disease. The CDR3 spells CAGSGGYNSPLHF. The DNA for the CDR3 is TGTGCGGGGTCCGGGGGGTATAATTCACCCCTCCACTTT.